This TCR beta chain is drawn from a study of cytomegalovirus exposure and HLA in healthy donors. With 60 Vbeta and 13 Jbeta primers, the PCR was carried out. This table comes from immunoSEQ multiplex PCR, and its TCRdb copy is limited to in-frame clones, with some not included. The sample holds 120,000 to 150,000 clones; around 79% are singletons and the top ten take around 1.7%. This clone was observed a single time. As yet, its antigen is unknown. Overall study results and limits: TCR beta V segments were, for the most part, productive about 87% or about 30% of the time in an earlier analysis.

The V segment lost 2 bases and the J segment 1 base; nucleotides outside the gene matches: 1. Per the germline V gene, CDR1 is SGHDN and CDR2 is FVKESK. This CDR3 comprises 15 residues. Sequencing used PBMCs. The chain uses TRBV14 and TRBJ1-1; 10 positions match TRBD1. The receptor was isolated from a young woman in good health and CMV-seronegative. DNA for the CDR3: TGTGCCAGCAGCCAACGGACAGGGGGGAACACTGAAGCTTTCTTT. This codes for CASSQRTGGNTEAFF.